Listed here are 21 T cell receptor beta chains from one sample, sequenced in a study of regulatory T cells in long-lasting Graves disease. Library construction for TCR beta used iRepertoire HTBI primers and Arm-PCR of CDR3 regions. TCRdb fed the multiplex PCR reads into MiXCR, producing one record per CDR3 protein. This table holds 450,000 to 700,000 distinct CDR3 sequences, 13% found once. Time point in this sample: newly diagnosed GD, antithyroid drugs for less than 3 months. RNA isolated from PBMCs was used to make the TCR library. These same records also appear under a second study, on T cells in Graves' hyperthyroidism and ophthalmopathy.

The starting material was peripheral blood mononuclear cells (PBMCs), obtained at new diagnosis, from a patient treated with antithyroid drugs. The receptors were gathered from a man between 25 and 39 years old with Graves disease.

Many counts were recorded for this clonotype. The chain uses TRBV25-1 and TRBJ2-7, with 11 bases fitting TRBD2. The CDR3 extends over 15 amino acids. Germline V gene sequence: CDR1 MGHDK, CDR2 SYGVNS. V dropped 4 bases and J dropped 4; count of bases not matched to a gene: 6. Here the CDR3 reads CASSVTGTSGYEQYF. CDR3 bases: TGTGCCAGCAGTGTTACCGGGACTAGCGGTTACGAGCAGTACTTC.

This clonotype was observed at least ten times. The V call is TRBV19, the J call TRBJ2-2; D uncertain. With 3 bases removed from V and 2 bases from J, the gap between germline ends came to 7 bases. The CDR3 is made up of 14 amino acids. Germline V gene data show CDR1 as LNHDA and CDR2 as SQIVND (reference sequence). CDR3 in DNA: TGTGCCAGTAGTATGTGGGGAAACACCGGGGAGCTGTTTTTT. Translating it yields CASSMWGNTGELFF.

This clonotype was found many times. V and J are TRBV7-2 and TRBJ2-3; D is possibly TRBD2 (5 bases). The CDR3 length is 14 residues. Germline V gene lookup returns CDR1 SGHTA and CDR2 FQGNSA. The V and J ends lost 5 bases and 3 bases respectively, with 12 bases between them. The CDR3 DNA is TGTGCCAGCAGCCCAGCGGTAACAACAGATACGCAGTATTTT. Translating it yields CASSPAVTTDTQYF.

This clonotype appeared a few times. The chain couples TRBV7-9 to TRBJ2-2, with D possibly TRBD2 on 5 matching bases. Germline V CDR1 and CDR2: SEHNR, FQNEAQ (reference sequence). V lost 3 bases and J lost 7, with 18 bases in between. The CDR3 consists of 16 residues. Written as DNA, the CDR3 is TGTGCCAGCAGCTTGCGCCCCGGGGTACAAAACGGGGAGCTGTTTTTT. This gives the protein CASSLRPGVQNGELFF.

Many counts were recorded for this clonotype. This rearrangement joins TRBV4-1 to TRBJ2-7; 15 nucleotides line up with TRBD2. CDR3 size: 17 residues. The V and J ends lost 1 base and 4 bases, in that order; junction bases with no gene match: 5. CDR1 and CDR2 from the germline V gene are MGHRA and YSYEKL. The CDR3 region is CASSQVAGLAGGYEQYF. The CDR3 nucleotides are TGCGCCAGCAGCCAAGTTGCGGGACTAGCGGGGGGTTACGAGCAGTACTTC.

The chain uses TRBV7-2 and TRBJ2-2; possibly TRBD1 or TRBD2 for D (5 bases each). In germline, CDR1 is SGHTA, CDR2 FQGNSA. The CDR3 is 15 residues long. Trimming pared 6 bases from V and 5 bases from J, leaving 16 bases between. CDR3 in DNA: TGTGCCAGCAGGAACCTCAGGGAGAGAACCGGGGAGCTGTTTTTT. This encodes CASRNLRERTGELFF.

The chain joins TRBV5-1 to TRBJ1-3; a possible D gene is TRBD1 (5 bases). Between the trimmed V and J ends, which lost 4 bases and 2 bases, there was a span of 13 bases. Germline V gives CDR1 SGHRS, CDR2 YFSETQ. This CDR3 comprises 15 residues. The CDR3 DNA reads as TGCGCCAGCAGCGGGGACGGGGGTGCTGGAAACACCATATATTTT. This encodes CASSGDGGAGNTIYF.

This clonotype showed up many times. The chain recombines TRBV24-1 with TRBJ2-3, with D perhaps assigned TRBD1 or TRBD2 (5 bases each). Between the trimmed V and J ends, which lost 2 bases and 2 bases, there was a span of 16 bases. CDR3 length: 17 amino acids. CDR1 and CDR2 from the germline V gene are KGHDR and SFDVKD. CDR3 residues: CATSDYIGTVNTDTQYF. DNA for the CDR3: TGTGCCACCAGTGATTATATCGGGACGGTGAACACAGATACGCAGTATTTT.

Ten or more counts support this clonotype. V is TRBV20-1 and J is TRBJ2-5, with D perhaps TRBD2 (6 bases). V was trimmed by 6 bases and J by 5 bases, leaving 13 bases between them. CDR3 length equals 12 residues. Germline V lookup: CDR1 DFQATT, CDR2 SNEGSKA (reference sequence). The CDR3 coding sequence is TGCAGTGCCGCGGGGCCGACGGAGACCCAGTACTTC. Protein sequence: CSAAGPTETQYF.

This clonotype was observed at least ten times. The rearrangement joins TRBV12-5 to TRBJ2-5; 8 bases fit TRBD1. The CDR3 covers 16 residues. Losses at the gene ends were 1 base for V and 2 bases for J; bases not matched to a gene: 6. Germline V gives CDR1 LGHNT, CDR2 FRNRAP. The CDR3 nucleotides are TGTGCTAGTGGTTTGGGGAACAGGGGGAATCAAGAGACCCAGTACTTC. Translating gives CASGLGNRGNQETQYF.

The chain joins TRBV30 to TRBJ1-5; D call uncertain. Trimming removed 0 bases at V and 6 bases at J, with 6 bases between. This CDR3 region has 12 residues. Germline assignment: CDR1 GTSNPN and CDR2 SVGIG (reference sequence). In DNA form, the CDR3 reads TGTGCCTGGAGTGTTTGGGGTCAGCCCCAGCATTTT. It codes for CAWSVWGQPQHF.

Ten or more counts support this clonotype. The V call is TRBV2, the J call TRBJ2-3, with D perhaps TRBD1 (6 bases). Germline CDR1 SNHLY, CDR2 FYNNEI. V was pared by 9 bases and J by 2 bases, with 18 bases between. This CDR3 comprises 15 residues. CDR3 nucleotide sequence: TGTGCCAGACAGGCTTCACAGGGAGTCACAGATACGCAGTATTTT. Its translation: CARQASQGVTDTQYF.

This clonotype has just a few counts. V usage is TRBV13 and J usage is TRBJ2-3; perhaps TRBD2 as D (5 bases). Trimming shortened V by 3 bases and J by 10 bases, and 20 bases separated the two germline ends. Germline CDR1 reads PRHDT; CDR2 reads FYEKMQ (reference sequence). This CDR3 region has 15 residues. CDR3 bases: TGTGCCAGCAGCTTGGGCCGGACTGCCGGGTCTCCGCAGTATTTT. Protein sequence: CASSLGRTAGSPQYF.

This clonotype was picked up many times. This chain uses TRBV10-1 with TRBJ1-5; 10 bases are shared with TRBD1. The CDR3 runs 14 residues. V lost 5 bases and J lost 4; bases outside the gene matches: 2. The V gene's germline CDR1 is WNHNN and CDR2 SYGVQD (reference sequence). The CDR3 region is CASSRGQGNQPQHF. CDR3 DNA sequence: TGCGCCAGCAGTAGGGGACAGGGGAATCAGCCCCAGCATTTT.

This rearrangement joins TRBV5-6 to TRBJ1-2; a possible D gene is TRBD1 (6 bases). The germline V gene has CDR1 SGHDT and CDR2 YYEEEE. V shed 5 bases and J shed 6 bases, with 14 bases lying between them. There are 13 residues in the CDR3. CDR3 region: CASREQGRHGYTF. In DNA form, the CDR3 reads TGTGCCAGCAGGGAACAGGGAAGGCATGGCTACACCTTC.

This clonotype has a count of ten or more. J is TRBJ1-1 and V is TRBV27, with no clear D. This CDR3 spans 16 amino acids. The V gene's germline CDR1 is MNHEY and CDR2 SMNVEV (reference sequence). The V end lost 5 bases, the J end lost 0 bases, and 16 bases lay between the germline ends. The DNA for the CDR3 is TGTGCCAGCAGTACCTATTCACAGTTTCTGAACACTGAAGCTTTCTTT. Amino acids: CASSTYSQFLNTEAFF.

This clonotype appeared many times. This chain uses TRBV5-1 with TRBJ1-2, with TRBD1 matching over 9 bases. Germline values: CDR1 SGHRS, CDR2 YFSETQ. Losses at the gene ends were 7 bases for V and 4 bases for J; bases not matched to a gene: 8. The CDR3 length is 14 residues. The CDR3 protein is CASGMTGGTYGYTF. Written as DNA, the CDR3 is TGCGCCAGCGGCATGACAGGGGGTACCTATGGCTACACCTTC.

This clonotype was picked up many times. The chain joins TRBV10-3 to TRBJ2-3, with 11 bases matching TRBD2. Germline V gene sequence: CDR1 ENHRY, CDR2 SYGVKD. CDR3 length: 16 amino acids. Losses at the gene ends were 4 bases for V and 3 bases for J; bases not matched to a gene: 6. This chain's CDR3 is CAISGLAGGPTDTQYF. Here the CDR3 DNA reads TGTGCCATCAGTGGATTAGCGGGAGGGCCTACAGATACGCAGTATTTT.

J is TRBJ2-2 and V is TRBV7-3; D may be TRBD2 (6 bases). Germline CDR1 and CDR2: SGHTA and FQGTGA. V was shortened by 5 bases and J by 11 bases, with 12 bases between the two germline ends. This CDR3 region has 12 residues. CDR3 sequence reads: CASSRTGGELFF. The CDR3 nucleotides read TGTGCCAGCAGCCGGACCGGGGGAGAGCTGTTTTTT.

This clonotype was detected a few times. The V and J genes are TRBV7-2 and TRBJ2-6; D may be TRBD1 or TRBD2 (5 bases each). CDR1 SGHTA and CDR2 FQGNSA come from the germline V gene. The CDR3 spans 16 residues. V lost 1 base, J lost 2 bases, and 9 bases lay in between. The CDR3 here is CASSLELGPGANVLTF. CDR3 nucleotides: TGTGCCAGCAGCTTAGAATTGGGACCTGGGGCCAACGTCCTGACTTTC.

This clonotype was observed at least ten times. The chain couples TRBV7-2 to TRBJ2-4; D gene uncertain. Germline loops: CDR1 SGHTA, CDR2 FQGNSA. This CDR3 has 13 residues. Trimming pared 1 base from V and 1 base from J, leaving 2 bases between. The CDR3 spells CASSLGAKNIQYF. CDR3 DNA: TGTGCCAGCAGCTTAGGGGCCAAAAACATTCAGTACTTC.